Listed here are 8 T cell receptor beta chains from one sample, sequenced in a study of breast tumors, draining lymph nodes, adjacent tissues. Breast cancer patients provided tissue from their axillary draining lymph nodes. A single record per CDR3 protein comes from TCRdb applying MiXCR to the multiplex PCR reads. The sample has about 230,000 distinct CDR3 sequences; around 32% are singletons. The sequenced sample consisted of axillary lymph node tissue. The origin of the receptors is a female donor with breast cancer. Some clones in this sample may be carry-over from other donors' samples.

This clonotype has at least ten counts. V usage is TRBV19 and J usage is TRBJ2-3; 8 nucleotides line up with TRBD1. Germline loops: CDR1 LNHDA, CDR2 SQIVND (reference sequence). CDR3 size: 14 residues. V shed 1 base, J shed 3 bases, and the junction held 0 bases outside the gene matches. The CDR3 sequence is CASSIGDRTDTQYF. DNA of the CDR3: TGTGCCAGTAGTATAGGGGACAGGACAGATACGCAGTATTTT.

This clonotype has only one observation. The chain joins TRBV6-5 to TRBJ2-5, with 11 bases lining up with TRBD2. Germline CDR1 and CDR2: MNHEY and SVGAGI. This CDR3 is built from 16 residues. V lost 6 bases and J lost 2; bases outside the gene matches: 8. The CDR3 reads CASSRTSGSAQETQYF. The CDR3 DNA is TGTGCCAGCAGCCGAACTAGCGGGAGCGCGCAAGAGACCCAGTACTTC.

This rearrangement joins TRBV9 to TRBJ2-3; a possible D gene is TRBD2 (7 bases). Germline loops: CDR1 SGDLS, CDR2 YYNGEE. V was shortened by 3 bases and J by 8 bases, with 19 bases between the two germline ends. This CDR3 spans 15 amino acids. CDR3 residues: CASSEGAGAKVTQYF. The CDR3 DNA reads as TGTGCCAGCAGCGAGGGTGCGGGGGCGAAAGTTACGCAGTATTTT.

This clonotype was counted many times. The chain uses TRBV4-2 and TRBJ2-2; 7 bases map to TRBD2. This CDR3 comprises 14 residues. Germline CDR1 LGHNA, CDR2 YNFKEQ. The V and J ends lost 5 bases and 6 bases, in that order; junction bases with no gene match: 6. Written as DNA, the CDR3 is TGTGCCAGCAGCGAGACTAGCCTCTCCGGGGAGCTGTTTTTT. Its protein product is CASSETSLSGELFF.

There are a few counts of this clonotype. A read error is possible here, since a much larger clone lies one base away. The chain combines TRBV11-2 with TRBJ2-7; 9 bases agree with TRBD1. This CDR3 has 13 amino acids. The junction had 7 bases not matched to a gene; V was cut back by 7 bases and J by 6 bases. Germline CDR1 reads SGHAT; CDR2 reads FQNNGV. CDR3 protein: CASTGTGWSEQYF. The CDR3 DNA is TGTGCCAGCACCGGGACAGGGTGGTCCGAGCAGTACTTC.

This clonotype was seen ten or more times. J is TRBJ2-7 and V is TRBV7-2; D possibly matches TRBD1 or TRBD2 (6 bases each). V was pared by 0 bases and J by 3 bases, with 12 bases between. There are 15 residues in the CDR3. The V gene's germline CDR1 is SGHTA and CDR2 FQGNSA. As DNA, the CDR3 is TGTGCCAGCAGCTTAGCCACGGGGGCCCACTACGAGCAGTACTTC. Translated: CASSLATGAHYEQYF.

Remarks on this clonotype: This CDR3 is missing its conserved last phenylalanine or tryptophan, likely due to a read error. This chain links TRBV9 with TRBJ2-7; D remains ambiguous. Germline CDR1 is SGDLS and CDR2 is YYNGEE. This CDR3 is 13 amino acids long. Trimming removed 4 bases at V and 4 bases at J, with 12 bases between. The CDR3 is CASSIGFGYEQYS. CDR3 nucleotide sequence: TGTGCCAGCAGCATCGGGTTCGGATACGAGCAGTACTCC.

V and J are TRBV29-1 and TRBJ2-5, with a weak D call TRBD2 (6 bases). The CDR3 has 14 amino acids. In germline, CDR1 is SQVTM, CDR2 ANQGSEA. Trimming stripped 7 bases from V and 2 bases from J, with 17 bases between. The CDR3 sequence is CSGGRHRKQETQYF. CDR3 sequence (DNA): TGCAGCGGGGGGAGGCACAGAAAACAAGAGACCCAGTACTTC.